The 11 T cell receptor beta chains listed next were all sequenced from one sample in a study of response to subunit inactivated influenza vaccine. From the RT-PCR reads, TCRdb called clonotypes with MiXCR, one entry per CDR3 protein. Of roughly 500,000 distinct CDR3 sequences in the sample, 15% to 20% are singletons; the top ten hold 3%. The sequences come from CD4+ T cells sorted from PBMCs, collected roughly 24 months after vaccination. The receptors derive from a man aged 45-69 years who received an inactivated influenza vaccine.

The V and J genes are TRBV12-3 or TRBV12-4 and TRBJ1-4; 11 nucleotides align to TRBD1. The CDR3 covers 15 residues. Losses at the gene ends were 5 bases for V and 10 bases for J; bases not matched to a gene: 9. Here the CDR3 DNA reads TGTGCCAGCAGTAGGGGACAGGGGGTGACCGGAAAACTGTTTTTT. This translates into CASSRGQGVTGKLFF.

The chain's CDR3 is CASSQVWGGDYGYTF. The CDR3 region has the DNA TGCGCCAGCAGCCAAGTCTGGGGGGGCGACTATGGCTACACCTTC. This sequence joins TRBV4-3 and TRBJ1-2; D may be TRBD1 (6 bases). V was trimmed by 1 base and J by 3 bases, leaving 12 bases between them. CDR3 length equals 15 residues. From germline, CDR1 is LGHNA and CDR2 YSLEER.

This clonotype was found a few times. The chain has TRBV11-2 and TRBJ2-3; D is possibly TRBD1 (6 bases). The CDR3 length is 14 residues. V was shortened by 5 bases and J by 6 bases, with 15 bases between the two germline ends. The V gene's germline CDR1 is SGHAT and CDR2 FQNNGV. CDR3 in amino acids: CASSVRTASDTQYF. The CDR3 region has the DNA TGTGCCAGCAGCGTTCGGACAGCATCGGATACGCAGTATTTT.

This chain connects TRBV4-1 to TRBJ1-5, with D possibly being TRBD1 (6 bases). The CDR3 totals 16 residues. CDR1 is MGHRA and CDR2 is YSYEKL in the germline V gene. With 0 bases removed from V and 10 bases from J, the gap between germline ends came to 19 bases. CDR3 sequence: CASSQDESGGVYPQHF. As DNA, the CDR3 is TGCGCCAGCAGCCAAGATGAATCCGGGGGCGTCTACCCCCAGCATTTT.

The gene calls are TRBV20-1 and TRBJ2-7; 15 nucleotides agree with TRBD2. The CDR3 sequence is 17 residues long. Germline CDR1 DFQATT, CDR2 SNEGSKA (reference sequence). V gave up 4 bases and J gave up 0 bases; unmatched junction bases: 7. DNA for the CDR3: TGCAGTGCTACCACCGGGACTAGCGGGAGGTCCTCCTACGAGCAGTACTTC. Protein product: CSATTGTSGRSSYEQYF.

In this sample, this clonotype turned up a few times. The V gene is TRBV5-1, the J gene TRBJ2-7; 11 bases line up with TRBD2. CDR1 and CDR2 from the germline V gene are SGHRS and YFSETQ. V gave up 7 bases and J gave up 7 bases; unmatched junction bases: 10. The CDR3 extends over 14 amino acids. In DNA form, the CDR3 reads TGCGCCAGCGGGACGACTAGCGGGATGGGAGAGCAGTACTTC. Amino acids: CASGTTSGMGEQYF. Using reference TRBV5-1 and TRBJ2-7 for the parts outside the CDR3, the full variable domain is KAGVTQTPRYLIKTRGQQVTLSCSPISGHRSVSWYQQTPGQGLQFLFEYFSETQRNKGNFPGRFSGRQFSNSRSEMNVSTLELGDSALYLCASGTTSGMGEQYFGPGTRLTVT.

CDR3 nucleotides: TGTGCCAGCAGCTACAACCGGCCTTTCTTTGAGCAGTACTTC. Translated: CASSYNRPFFEQYF. The rearrangement uses TRBV7-2 and TRBJ2-7; no reliable D call. The V end lost 4 bases, the J end lost 7 bases, and 17 bases lay between the germline ends. Germline V gives CDR1 SGHTA, CDR2 FQGNSA. The CDR3 runs to 14 residues.

In DNA form, the CDR3 reads TGCGCCAGCAGCCAAGCGAGACAGTTCAATCAGCCCCAGCATTTT. Protein: CASSQARQFNQPQHF. V and J are TRBV4-3 and TRBJ1-5; maybe TRBD1 (5 bases). This CDR3 comprises 15 residues. CDR1 is LGHNA, CDR2 YSLEER, per germline. V lost 1 base and J 3 bases, leaving 10 bases between the germline ends.

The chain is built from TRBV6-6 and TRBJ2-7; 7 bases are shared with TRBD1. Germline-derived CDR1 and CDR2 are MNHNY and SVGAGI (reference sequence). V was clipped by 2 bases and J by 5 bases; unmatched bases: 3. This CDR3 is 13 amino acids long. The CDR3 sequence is CASSYRDSHEQYF. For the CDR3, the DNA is TGTGCCAGCAGTTACCGGGACAGCCACGAGCAGTACTTC.

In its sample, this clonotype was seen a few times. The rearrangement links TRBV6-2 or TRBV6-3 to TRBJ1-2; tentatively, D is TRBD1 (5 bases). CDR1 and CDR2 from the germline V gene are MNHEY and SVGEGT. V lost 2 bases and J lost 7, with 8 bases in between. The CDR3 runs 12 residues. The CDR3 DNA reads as TGTGCCAGCAGTTACCCCCAGGGTGGCTACACCTTC. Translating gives CASSYPQGGYTF.

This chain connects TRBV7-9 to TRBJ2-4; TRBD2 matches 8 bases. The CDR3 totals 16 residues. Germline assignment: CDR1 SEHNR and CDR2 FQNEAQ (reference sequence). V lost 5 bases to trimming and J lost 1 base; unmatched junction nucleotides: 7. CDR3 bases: TGTGCCAGCAGCCTCTACCGGGGGGGGGCCAAAAACATTCAGTACTTC. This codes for CASSLYRGGAKNIQYF.